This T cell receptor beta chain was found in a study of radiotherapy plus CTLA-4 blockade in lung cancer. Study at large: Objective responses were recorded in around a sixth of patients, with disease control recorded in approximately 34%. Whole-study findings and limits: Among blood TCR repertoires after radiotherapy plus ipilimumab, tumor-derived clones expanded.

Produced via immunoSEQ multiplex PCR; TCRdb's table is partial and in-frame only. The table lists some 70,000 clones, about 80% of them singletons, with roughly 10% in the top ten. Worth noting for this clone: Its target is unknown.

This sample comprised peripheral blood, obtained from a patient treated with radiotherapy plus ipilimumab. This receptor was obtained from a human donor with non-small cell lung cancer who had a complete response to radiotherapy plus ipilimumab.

The CDR3 bases are TGTGCCAGCAGTTTCGCCGGGGAGCTGTTTTTT. It codes for CASSFAGELFF. The chain is built from TRBV6-5 and TRBJ2-2, with unresolved D. Trimming shortened V by 4 bases and J by 6 bases, and 3 bases separated the two germline ends. The CDR3 is 11 residues long. Germline values: CDR1 MNHEY, CDR2 SVGAGI.